This T cell receptor (beta chain) emerged from a study of CD8+ T cells in alopecia areata. Looking at the study overall: Treated patients were given oral tofacitinib, which was dosed at 5 to 10 mg twice daily.

After isolation, RNA underwent reverse transcription to generate cDNA as the sequencing template. The repertoire was sequenced with immunoSEQ multiplex PCR; TCRdb's copy has only in-frame clones and lacks some. The sample carries 45,000 to 60,000 clones, over 95% recorded once. The sample in question was CD8+ T cells sorted from blood, obtained at week 0. The origin of this receptor is a human donor with alopecia areata.

In DNA, the CDR3 is TGTGCCAGCAGCCCCCCAGCGTCAGGGATGACAGATACGCAGTATTTT. Translation: CASSPPASGMTDTQYF. The chain carries TRBV7-9 and TRBJ2-3; perhaps TRBD1 as D (5 bases). In germline, CDR1 is SEHNR, CDR2 FQNEAQ (reference sequence). The CDR3 loop spans 16 amino acids. With 5 bases removed from V and 3 bases from J, the gap between germline ends came to 18 bases. The whole variable domain, remainder taken from reference TRBV7-9 and TRBJ2-3, is DTGVSQNPRHKITKRGQNVTFRCDPISEHNRLYWYRQTLGQGPEFLTYFQNEAQLEKSRLLSDRFSAERPKGSFSTLEIQRTEQGDSAMYLCASSPPASGMTDTQYFGPGTRLTVL.